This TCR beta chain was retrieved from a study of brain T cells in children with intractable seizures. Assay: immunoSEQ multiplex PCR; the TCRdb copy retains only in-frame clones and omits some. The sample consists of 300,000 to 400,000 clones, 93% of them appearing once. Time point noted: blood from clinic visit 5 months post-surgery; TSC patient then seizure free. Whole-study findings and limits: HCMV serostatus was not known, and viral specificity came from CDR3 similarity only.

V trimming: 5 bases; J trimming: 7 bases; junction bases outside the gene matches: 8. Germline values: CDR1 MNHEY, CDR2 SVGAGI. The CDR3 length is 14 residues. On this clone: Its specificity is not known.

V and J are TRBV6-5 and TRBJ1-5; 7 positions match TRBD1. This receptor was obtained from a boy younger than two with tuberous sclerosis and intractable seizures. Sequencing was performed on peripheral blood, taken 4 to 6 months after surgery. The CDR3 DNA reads TGTGCCAGCAGTCTACAGGGGTTGGGGCAGCCCCAGCATTTT. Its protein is CASSLQGLGQPQHF.